A single sample is the source of the 14 T cell receptor beta chains below, sequenced in a study of immune cell composition in non-small cell lung cancer. TCRdb's copy holds only in-frame clones and misses some; the assay was immunoSEQ multiplex PCR. The profile covers about 5,600 clones, with roughly 78% appearing a single time and around 7% taken by the ten largest. The sample comprised lung tumor tissue. These receptors were collected from a human donor with non-small cell lung cancer.

The rearrangement links TRBV6-4 to TRBJ2-1; D unclear. In germline, CDR1 is MRHNA, CDR2 SNTAGT. V was cut by 4 bases and J by 0 bases, with 13 bases left in between. The CDR3 spans 16 residues. CDR3: CASSASTRNSYNEQFF. In DNA form, the CDR3 reads TGTGCCAGCAGTGCCTCGACACGTAACTCCTACAATGAGCAGTTCTTC.

This clone has only a few counts. The chain has TRBV2 and TRBJ1-5; perhaps TRBD1 as D (5 bases). The V gene lost 3 bases and the J gene lost 3 bases, with 6 bases spanning the gap. The CDR3 has 13 amino acids. The V gene's germline CDR1 is SNHLY and CDR2 FYNNEI. The DNA for the CDR3 is TGTGCCAGCAGTGAGGGGCTCAATCAGCCCCAGCATTTT. This gives the protein CASSEGLNQPQHF.

The J gene is TRBJ2-3, the V gene TRBV5-1; perhaps TRBD2 as D (6 bases). Germline V CDR1 and CDR2: SGHRS, YFSETQ. This CDR3 has 14 amino acids. Trimming stripped 4 bases from V and 1 base from J, with 10 bases between. The CDR3: CASSDLAGTDTQYF. CDR3 DNA: TGCGCCAGCAGCGATTTAGCGGGCACAGATACGCAGTATTTT.

The gene calls are TRBV7-2 and TRBJ1-2; no definite D call. Deletions cut 5 bases from V and 4 bases from J, with 5 bases between. The CDR3 extends over 11 amino acids. Germline V gives CDR1 SGHTA, CDR2 FQGNSA. The CDR3 spells CASSQLYGYTF. The CDR3 coding sequence is TGTGCCAGCAGCCAACTCTATGGCTACACCTTC.

This chain links TRBV4-2 with TRBJ2-2; 7 bases map to TRBD1. Per germline, CDR1 LGHNA and CDR2 YNFKEQ. The J segment lost 5 bases and the V segment lost 4 bases, leaving 16 bases of the junction unmatched. The CDR3 is 18 residues long. CDR3 in amino acids: CASSPLGDSASRTGELFF. The CDR3 bases are TGTGCCAGCAGCCCTTTGGGGGACAGCGCCTCAAGGACCGGGGAGCTGTTTTTT.

This clone was observed a single time. V usage is TRBV25-1 and J usage is TRBJ1-2; TRBD1 is a possible D gene (6 bases). Germline lookup yields CDR1 MGHDK and CDR2 SYGVNS. CDR3 size: 14 residues. V lost 6 bases, J lost 3 bases, and 14 bases lay in between. CDR3 region: CASRGRGADYGYTF. The CDR3 DNA reads TGTGCCAGCAGGGGACGGGGGGCGGACTATGGCTACACCTTC.

The rearrangement uses TRBV5-5 and TRBJ1-1; D perhaps matches TRBD1 (5 bases). Germline lookup yields CDR1 SGHKS and CDR2 YYEKEE (reference sequence). V was pared by 5 bases and J by 5 bases, with 19 bases between. The CDR3 runs to 15 residues. Written as DNA, the CDR3 is TGTGCCAGCAGTCCACTACAGGTTGGGAGGACTGAAGCTTTCTTT. Amino acids: CASSPLQVGRTEAFF.

CDR3 amino acids: CAWSVAGEPYNEQFF. Written as DNA, the CDR3 is TGTGCCTGGAGTGTGGCGGGGGAGCCCTACAATGAGCAGTTCTTC. This chain joins TRBV30 and TRBJ2-1; TRBD2 aligns across 7 bases. The CDR3 has 15 residues. The germline V gene has CDR1 GTSNPN and CDR2 SVGIG (reference sequence). V lost 0 bases and J lost 2; bases outside the gene matches: 4.

Only one count was recorded for this clone. The chain carries TRBV2 and TRBJ2-7; 9 nucleotides agree with TRBD2. This CDR3 has 14 residues. Germline V gene lookup returns CDR1 SNHLY and CDR2 FYNNEI. CDR3 in amino acids: CVQAAGGTSYEQYF. Written as DNA, the CDR3 is TGTGTCCAGGCGGCGGGGGGGACCTCCTACGAGCAGTACTTC.

The J gene is TRBJ2-2, the V gene TRBV30; D remains ambiguous. The V gene lost 8 bases and the J gene lost 0 bases, with 16 bases spanning the gap. CDR3 size: 15 residues. Germline V CDR1 and CDR2: GTSNPN, SVGIG (reference sequence). The CDR3 DNA sequence: TGTGCCCGCTCCCGGCGGTCTACGAACACCGGGGAGCTGTTTTTT. It is translated as CARSRRSTNTGELFF.

The chain combines TRBV19 with TRBJ2-7, with D possibly matching TRBD1 (5 bases). Germline V gene data show CDR1 as LNHDA and CDR2 as SQIVND (reference sequence). The CDR3 is 14 residues long. V shed 5 bases and J shed 3 bases, with 14 bases lying between them. In DNA form, the CDR3 reads TGTGCCAGTAGTGGTGGGGCCAAAGGCTACGAGCAGTACTTC. It is translated as CASSGGAKGYEQYF.

The chain combines TRBV4-1 with TRBJ2-5, with TRBD2 matching over 16 bases. In germline, CDR1 is MGHRA, CDR2 YSYEKL. V was pared by 8 bases and J by 2 bases, with 8 bases of the junction left unmatched. The CDR3 consists of 17 residues. CDR3 amino acids: CASRSGTSGGEQETQYF. The CDR3 DNA sequence: TGCGCCAGCCGCTCGGGGACTAGCGGGGGGGAGCAAGAGACCCAGTACTTC.

The sample holds one count of this clone. The chain links TRBV10-3 to TRBJ2-1, with TRBD1 matching over 10 bases. Trimming took 0 bases from V and 7 from J; bases not matched to a gene: 6. Germline V gene lookup returns CDR1 ENHRY and CDR2 SYGVKD. The CDR3 contains 16 residues. The CDR3 sequence is CAISESGQGKGNEQFF. As DNA, the CDR3 is TGTGCCATCAGTGAGTCGGGACAGGGGAAAGGAAATGAGCAGTTCTTC.

The V and J genes are TRBV18 and TRBJ1-3, with unresolved D. V lost 6 bases and J 11 bases, leaving 17 bases between the germline ends. This CDR3 spans 13 amino acids. The germline CDR1 and CDR2 sequences are KGHSH and LQKENI. Here the CDR3 reads CASSLTAEMAIYF. For the CDR3, the DNA is TGTGCCAGCTCCCTGACTGCGGAAATGGCCATATATTTT. Looking up the rest from reference TRBV18 and TRBJ1-3 gives the full variable domain: NAGVMQNPRHLVRRRGQEARLRCSPMKGHSHVYWYRQLPEEGLKFMVYLQKENIIDESGMPKERFSAEFPKEGPSILRIQQVVRGDSAAYFCASSLTAEMAIYFGEGSWLTVV.